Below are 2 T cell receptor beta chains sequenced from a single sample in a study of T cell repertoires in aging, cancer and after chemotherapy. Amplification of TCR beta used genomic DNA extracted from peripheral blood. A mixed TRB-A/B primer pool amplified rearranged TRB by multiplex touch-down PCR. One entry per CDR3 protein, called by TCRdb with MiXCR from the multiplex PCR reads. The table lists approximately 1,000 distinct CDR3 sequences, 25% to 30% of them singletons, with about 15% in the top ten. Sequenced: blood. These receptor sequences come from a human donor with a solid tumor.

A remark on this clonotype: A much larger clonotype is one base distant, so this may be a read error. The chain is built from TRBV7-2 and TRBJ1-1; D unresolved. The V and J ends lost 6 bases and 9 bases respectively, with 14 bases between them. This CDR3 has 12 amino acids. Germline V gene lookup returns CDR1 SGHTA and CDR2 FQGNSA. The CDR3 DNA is TGTGCCAGCAGAGCATGGGCGAGTAAAGCTTTCTTT. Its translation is CASRAWASKAFF.

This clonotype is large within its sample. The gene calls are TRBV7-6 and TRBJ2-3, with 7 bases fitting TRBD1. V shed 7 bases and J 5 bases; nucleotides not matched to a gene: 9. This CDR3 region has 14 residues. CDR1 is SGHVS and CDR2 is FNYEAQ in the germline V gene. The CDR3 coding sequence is TGTGCCAGCACCATAGAGGGGGCTGGAGATACGCAGTATTTT. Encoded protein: CASTIEGAGDTQYF.